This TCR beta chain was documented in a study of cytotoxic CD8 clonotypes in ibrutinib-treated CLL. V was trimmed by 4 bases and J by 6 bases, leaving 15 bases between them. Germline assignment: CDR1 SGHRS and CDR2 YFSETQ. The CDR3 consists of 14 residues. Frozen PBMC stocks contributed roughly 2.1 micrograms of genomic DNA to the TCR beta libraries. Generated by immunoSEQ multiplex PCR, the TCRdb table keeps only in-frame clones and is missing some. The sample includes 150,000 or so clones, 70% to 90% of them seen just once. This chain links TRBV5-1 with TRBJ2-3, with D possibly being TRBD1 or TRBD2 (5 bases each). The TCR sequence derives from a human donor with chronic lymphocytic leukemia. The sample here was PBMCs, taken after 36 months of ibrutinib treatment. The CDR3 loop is CASSVGTGDDTQYF. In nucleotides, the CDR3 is TGCGCCAGCAGCGTGGGAACCGGGGACGATACGCAGTATTTT.